This T cell receptor (beta chain) was observed in a study of blood T cells in healthy people across ages. For the second PCR, which ran for about 6 to 11 cycles, a sample-barcoded 5' primer and a J-beta primer mix were used. TCRdb fed the 5' RACE reads into MiXCR, producing one record per CDR3 protein. The profile covers about 1,600,000 distinct CDR3 sequences, with around 39% appearing a single time and roughly 8.2% taken by the ten largest. The clonotype was recovered from a woman between 18 and 30 years old in good health. The sample comprised blood.

The CDR3 bases are TGTGCCATCAGTGAAAACCCGGAAAACGAGCAGTACTTC. Its protein is CAISENPENEQYF. The chain has TRBV10-3 and TRBJ2-7, with D uncertain. The germline V and J ends were trimmed by 3 bases and 5 bases, with 11 bases remaining between them. Germline V gene data show CDR1 as ENHRY and CDR2 as SYGVKD. This CDR3 spans 13 amino acids.